The next 21 T cell receptor beta chains were all read from a single sample in a study of T cells in Graves' hyperthyroidism and ophthalmopathy. RNA transcripts yielded amplified TCR beta CDR3 regions. The study used the HTBI primer set for a first-round RT-PCR of the TCR CDR3. TCRdb used MiXCR to reprocess the multiplex PCR reads, holding one entry per CDR3 protein. The table records about 360,000 distinct CDR3 sequences, about 13% of them present only once. Sequenced input: blood. These receptors all stem from a man in his thirties or forties with Graves' hyperthyroidism that later progressed to Graves' ophthalmopathy.

This clonotype has at least ten counts. The CDR3 DNA sequence: TGTGCCAGCAGTTTAGGGACAGGGTTGTTTAATGGAGCTTTCTTT. Its translation is CASSLGTGLFNGAFF. The rearrangement links TRBV28 to TRBJ1-1; TRBD1 matches 9 bases. The trim removed 2 bases at V and 10 bases at J, leaving 11 bases unmatched. CDR3 length equals 15 residues. CDR1 and CDR2 (germline): MDHEN, SYDVKM.

This clonotype was seen many times. This chain connects TRBV30 to TRBJ1-5, with 7 bases fitting TRBD1. The CDR3 totals 15 residues. Germline CDR1 is GTSNPN and CDR2 is SVGIG (reference sequence). V shed 3 bases and J 1 base; nucleotides not matched to a gene: 6. CDR3 residues: CAWRQQGSSNQPQHF. CDR3 nucleotide sequence: TGTGCCTGGAGGCAACAGGGGTCCAGCAATCAGCCCCAGCATTTT.

At least ten counts were recorded for this clonotype. The gene calls are TRBV2 and TRBJ2-7; the D call may be TRBD1 or TRBD2 (5 bases each). V was shortened by 1 base and J by 5 bases, with 15 bases between the two germline ends. This CDR3 region has 15 residues. The germline CDR1 and CDR2 sequences are SNHLY and FYNNEI. In DNA, the CDR3 is TGTGCCAGCAGTGAAGGGGGACGGCAGCGCCACGAGCAGTACTTC. This encodes CASSEGGRQRHEQYF. The complete variable domain, with remaining parts taken from reference TRBV2 and TRBJ2-7, reads EPEVTQTPSHQVTQMGQEVILRCVPISNHLYFYWYRQILGQKVEFLVSFYNNEISEKSEIFDDQFSVERPDGSNFTLKIRSTKLEDSAMYFCASSEGGRQRHEQYFGPGTRLTVT.

The chain employs TRBV20-1 and TRBJ2-5; D may be TRBD1 (6 bases). V was clipped by 5 bases and J by 2 bases, with 12 bases between them. Germline-derived CDR1 and CDR2 are DFQATT and SNEGSKA (reference sequence). The CDR3 runs to 13 residues. The CDR3 DNA reads as TGCAGTGCTGCCGACAGGTTTCAAGAGACCCAGTACTTC. It specifies CSAADRFQETQYF.

The table lists this clonotype with many counts. The V gene is TRBV2, the J gene TRBJ1-1, with no clear D. Trimming shortened V by 2 bases and J by 0 bases, and 4 bases separated the two germline ends. This CDR3 is 13 amino acids long. Germline assignment: CDR1 SNHLY and CDR2 FYNNEI. The CDR3 loop reads CASSEQVNTEAFF. The CDR3 region has the DNA TGTGCCAGCAGTGAACAGGTGAACACTGAAGCTTTCTTT.

This clonotype was counted at least ten times. V usage is TRBV6-1 and J usage is TRBJ2-1; 7 nucleotides agree with TRBD1. The germline V gene has CDR1 MNHNS and CDR2 SASEGT. Trimming took 6 bases from V and 4 from J; bases not matched to a gene: 0. This CDR3 spans 12 amino acids. CDR3 sequence: CASRGQYNEQFF. The CDR3 DNA is TGTGCCAGCAGGGGACAGTACAATGAGCAGTTCTTC.

The chain is built from TRBV7-6 and TRBJ1-6; no definite D call. Trimming left V 2 bases short and J 7 bases short, with 9 bases between. The CDR3 covers 14 residues. The germline V gene encodes CDR1 SGHVS and CDR2 FNYEAQ. The DNA of the CDR3 is TGTGCCAGCAGCTTATCCGAGGTGAATTCACCCCTCCACTTT. It is translated as CASSLSEVNSPLHF.

This clonotype came up many times. J is TRBJ2-3 and V is TRBV11-2; no firm D call. This CDR3 is built from 14 residues. Trimming removed 4 bases from V and 3 bases from J, with 11 bases in between. The germline gives CDR1 SGHAT, CDR2 FQNNGV. Here the CDR3 DNA reads TGTGCCAGCAGCTCACCTACGCGGACAGATACGCAGTATTTT. This sequence encodes CASSSPTRTDTQYF.

Only a few counts were recorded for this clonotype. The rearrangement links TRBV20-1 to TRBJ2-7, with TRBD1 matching over 7 bases. Germline V gene sequence: CDR1 DFQATT, CDR2 SNEGSKA (reference sequence). The CDR3 is made up of 14 amino acids. Trimming at V came to 0 bases and at J to 3 bases, leaving 5 bases not matched to a gene. This CDR3 reads CSARDRHRGYEQYF. The CDR3 nucleotides read TGCAGTGCTAGAGATCGACACAGGGGCTACGAGCAGTACTTC.

This clonotype was detected many times. This chain links TRBV29-1 with TRBJ1-2, with a weak D call TRBD1 (6 bases). V lost 4 bases to trimming and J lost 3 bases, with 6 bases between them. This CDR3 contains 11 residues. CDR1 and CDR2 from the germline V gene are SQVTM and ANQGSEA. The CDR3 DNA reads as TGCAGCGTTGGACAGGACTATGGCTACACCTTC. Residues: CSVGQDYGYTF. The full variable domain, completed using reference TRBV29-1 and TRBJ1-2, is SAVISQKPSRDICQRGTSLTIQCQVDSQVTMMFWYRQQPGQSLTLIATANQGSEATYESGFVIDKFPISRPNLTFSTLTVSNMSPEDSSIYLCSVGQDYGYTFGSGTRLTVV.

This clonotype was observed many times. V usage is TRBV28 and J usage is TRBJ1-4, with 9 bases fitting TRBD1. Trimming cost V 6 bases and J 6 bases; bases outside gene matches: 8. This CDR3 comprises 15 residues. Germline CDR1 and CDR2: MDHEN and SYDVKM. CDR3 residues: CASRPDRGKDEKLFF. DNA for the CDR3: TGTGCCAGCAGGCCCGACAGGGGGAAGGATGAAAAACTGTTTTTT.

This chain connects TRBV7-6 to TRBJ1-2, with D possibly being TRBD1 (6 bases). Trimming removed 5 bases at V and 8 bases at J, with 18 bases between. The CDR3 is 14 amino acids. Germline CDR1 is SGHVS and CDR2 is FNYEAQ. The CDR3 DNA reads as TGTGCCAGCAGCCTTTGGGTACAGGGCCAGGGCTACACCTTC. It translates to CASSLWVQGQGYTF.

This clonotype occurred many times. The chain recombines TRBV12-3 or TRBV12-4 with TRBJ2-7; 9 nucleotides align to TRBD1. The CDR3 is 15 residues long. Trimming took 5 bases from V and 7 from J; bases not matched to a gene: 12. The CDR3: CASSLGQGTWGEQYF. DNA of the CDR3: TGTGCCAGCAGTCTGGGACAGGGCACCTGGGGAGAGCAGTACTTC.

Worth noting for this clonotype: A much more abundant neighbour one base away suggests this may be a read error. The V gene is TRBV6-5, the J gene TRBJ2-1; possibly TRBD2 for D (6 bases). The V gene's germline CDR1 is MNHEY and CDR2 SVGAGI. The CDR3 extends over 15 amino acids. The CDR3 nucleotides are TGTGCCAGCAGTTACTCGGCGGGGACCTACGATGAGCAGTTCTTC. Translating it yields CASSYSAGTYDEQFF.

This clonotype was observed a handful of times. The chain links TRBV9 to TRBJ2-1; a weak D match, TRBD1 (5 bases). Germline assignment: CDR1 SGDLS and CDR2 YYNGEE. The CDR3 is 13 residues long. Between the trimmed V and J ends, which lost 0 bases and 8 bases, there was a span of 9 bases. The CDR3 DNA sequence: TGTGCCAGCAGCGTAGCTCCCAGGGATGAGCAGTTCTTC. Its translation: CASSVAPRDEQFF.

This clonotype was counted only a few times. The V and J genes are TRBV9 and TRBJ1-4; weak D call: TRBD1 (6 bases). V was trimmed by 4 bases and J by 8 bases, leaving 9 bases between them. The germline gives CDR1 SGDLS, CDR2 YYNGEE. This CDR3 has 12 amino acids. CDR3 region: CASSPGGEKLFF. The CDR3, as DNA: TGTGCCAGCAGCCCCGGGGGCGAAAAACTGTTTTTT.

This clonotype was observed many times. The chain joins TRBV12-5 to TRBJ2-7; D remains ambiguous. Between the trimmed V and J ends, which lost 6 bases and 3 bases, there was a span of 9 bases. The CDR3 covers 12 residues. Germline CDR1 and CDR2: LGHNT and FRNRAP. CDR3 DNA sequence: TGTGCTAGTGGGCAGGTTAGCTACGAGCAGTACTTC. Protein sequence: CASGQVSYEQYF.

The rearrangement joins TRBV5-1 to TRBJ2-4; 12 positions match TRBD2. The CDR3 loop spans 16 amino acids. Germline V CDR1 and CDR2: SGHRS, YFSETQ. V lost 7 bases to trimming and J lost 6 bases; unmatched junction nucleotides: 11. The CDR3 coding sequence is TGCGCCAGCGCATCTAGCGGGGGGGCCCTTAGAAACATTCAGTACTTC. Encoded protein: CASASSGGALRNIQYF.

This clonotype appeared many times. CDR3 sequence (DNA): TGCAGTGCCCAAACCCAGCTTACAGGGCACGGAGTGGGAGAGACCCAGTACTTC. Encoded protein: CSAQTQLTGHGVGETQYF. J is TRBJ2-5 and V is TRBV20-1, with TRBD1 as a possible D gene (6 bases). The V and J ends lost 6 bases and 4 bases respectively, with 30 bases between them. The CDR3 length is 18 residues. The V gene's germline CDR1 is DFQATT and CDR2 SNEGSKA (reference sequence).

In this sample, this clonotype turned up many times. The CDR3 nucleotides read TGTGCCGGGCCTTCAACCGGGGAGCTGTTTTTT. Translating gives CAGPSTGELFF. The rearrangement links TRBV7-9 to TRBJ2-2; D call uncertain. Trimming cost V 11 bases and J 5 bases, with 9 bases left between them. Germline assignment: CDR1 SEHNR and CDR2 FQNEAQ (reference sequence). This CDR3 contains 11 residues.

This clonotype has at least ten counts. V is TRBV7-8 and J is TRBJ1-5, with 7 bases that match TRBD1. Germline lookup yields CDR1 SGHVS and CDR2 FQNEAQ. J was trimmed by 4 bases and V by 3 bases; bases with no gene match: 0. The CDR3 has 13 amino acids. The CDR3 nucleotides read TGTGCCAGCAGCTTGACAGGGAATCAGCCCCAGCATTTT. Amino acid sequence: CASSLTGNQPQHF.